This record concerns one TCR beta chain sequence. This clone appeared once. The target of this receptor is not known. Base qualities were left out, and no much larger clone turns up one base away. The library was built by means of the immunoSEQ multiplex PCR assay. TCRdb holds this immuneACCESS table with in-frame rearrangements only. Some clones are missing; in checked studies, unresolved V genes explain under half, and the rest has no known cause. This sample comprises fewer than 35,000 clones, roughly three quarters of them detected only once. Roughly 13% of the sample is in the top ten clones. The entry originates in a study of radiotherapy plus CTLA-4 blockade in lung cancer (dated by TCRdb to about 2018). A note on the overall study: Objective responses occurred in roughly 20% of enrolled patients, and less than 35% achieved disease control.

Paper-wide results and their limitations: After treatment with radiotherapy and ipilimumab, TCR clones that originated in tumors expanded in peripheral blood. Early dynamic changes in blood T cell clones, together with increased serum interferon-beta after radiation, were reported as the strongest predictors of response.

The study evaluated CTLA-4 blockade (ipilimumab) given together with focal radiation therapy in patients who had chemo-refractory metastatic non-small-cell lung cancer. Trimming at the junction amounts to 5 bases on V and 4 bases on J, and the germline ends lie 14 bases apart. The cysteine opens and the phenylalanine closes a CDR3 of 14 amino acids. Of the read, only the CDR3 DNA is kept; its 42 bases are in frame from base 1. CDR1 and CDR2 (MNHNS, SASEGT) derive from the germline V gene. Here the chain combines TRBV6-1 and TRBJ1-1; the D gene is perhaps TRBD1, from 5 matching bases. The source is a human donor with non-small cell lung cancer that progressed on radiotherapy plus ipilimumab. The source material was peripheral blood, sampled from a patient treated with radiotherapy plus ipilimumab. The DNA reads TGTGCCAGCAGTTTCGGGGGAAGGAGCACTGAAGCTTTCTTT. Its translation is CASSFGGRSTEAFF.